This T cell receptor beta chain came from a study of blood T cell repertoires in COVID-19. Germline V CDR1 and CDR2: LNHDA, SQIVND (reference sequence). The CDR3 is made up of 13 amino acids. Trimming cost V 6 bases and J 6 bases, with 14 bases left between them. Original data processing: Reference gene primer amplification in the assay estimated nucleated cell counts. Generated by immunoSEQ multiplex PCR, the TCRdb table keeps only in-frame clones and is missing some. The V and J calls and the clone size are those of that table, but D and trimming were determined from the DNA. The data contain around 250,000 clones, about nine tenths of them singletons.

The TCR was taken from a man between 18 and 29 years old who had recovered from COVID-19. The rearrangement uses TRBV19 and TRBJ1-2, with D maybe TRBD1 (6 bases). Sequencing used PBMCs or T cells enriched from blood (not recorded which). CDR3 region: CASSRRGKDGYTF. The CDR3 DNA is TGTGCCAGTAGCCGCAGGGGAAAGGATGGCTACACCTTC.